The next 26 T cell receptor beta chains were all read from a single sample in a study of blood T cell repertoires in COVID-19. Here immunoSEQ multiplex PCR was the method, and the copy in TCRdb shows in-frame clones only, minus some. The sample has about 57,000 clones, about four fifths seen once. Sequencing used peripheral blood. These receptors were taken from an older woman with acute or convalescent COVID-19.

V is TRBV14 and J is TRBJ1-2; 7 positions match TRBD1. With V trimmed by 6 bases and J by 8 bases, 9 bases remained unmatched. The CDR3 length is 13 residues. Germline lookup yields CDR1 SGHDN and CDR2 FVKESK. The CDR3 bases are TGTGCCAGCAGTCTCTCAGGGGGAGGCGGCTACACCTTC. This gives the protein CASSLSGGGGYTF.

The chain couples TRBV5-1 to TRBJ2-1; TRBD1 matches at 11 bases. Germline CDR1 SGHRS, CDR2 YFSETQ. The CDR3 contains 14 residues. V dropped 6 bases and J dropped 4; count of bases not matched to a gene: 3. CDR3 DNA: TGCGCCAGCACGGGACAGGGGGTTTACAATGAGCAGTTCTTC. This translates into CASTGQGVYNEQFF.

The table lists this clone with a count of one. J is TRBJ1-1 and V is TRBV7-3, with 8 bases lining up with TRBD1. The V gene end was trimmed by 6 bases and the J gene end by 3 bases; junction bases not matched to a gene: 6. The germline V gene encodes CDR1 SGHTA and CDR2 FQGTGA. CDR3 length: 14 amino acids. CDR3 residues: CASRPGTGDTEAFF. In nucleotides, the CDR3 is TGTGCCAGCAGGCCAGGGACAGGCGACACTGAAGCTTTCTTT.

The CDR3 DNA is TGCGCCAGCAGCCCAGGGACAGACACTGAAGCTTTCTTT. Translated: CASSPGTDTEAFF. This sequence joins TRBV4-3 and TRBJ1-1; 7 bases align to TRBD1. Trimming at V came to 4 bases and at J to 3 bases, leaving 2 bases not matched to a gene. The germline V gene encodes CDR1 LGHNA and CDR2 YSLEER. The CDR3 has 13 residues.

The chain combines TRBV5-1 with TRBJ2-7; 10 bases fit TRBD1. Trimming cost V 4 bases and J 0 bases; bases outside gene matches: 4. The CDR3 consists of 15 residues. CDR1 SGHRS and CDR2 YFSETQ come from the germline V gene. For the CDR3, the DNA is TGCGCCAGCAGCAGACAGGGGGCGACCTCCTACGAGCAGTACTTC. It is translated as CASSRQGATSYEQYF.

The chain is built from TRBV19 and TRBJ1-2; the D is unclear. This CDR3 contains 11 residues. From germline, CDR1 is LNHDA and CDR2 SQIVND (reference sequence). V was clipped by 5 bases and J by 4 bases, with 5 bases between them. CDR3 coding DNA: TGTGCCAGTAGTCTGTCCTATGGCTACACCTTC. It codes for CASSLSYGYTF.

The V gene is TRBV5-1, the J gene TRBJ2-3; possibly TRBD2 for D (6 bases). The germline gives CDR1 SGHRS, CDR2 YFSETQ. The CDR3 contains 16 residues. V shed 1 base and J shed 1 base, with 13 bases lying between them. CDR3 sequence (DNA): TGCGCCAGCAGCTTGCCGAACGGGGGAGGCACAGATACGCAGTATTTT. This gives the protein CASSLPNGGGTDTQYF.

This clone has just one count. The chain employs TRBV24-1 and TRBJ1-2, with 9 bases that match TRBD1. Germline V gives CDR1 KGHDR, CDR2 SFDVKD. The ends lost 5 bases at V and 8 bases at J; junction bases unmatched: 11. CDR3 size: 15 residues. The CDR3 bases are TGTGCCACCAGTGCTCCCGGGACAGGGATGGGCGGCTACACCTTC. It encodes CATSAPGTGMGGYTF.

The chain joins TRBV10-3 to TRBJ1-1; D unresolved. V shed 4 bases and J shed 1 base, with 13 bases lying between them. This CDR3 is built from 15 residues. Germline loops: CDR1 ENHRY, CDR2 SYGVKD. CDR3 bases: TGTGCCATCAGTGCCCGAGACACTGCGAACACTGAAGCTTTCTTT. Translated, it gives CAISARDTANTEAFF.

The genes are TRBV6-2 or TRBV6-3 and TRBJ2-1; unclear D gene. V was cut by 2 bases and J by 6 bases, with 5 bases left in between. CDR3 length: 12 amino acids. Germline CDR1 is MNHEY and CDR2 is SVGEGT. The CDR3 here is CASSYRVNEQFF. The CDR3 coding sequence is TGTGCCAGCAGTTACCGGGTCAATGAGCAGTTCTTC.

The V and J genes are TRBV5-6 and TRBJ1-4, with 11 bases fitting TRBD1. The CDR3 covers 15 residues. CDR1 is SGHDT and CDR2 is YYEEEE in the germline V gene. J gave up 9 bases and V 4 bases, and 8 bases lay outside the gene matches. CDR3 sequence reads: CASSTSGQGGQKLFF. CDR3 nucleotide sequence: TGTGCCAGCAGCACCTCGGGACAGGGGGGGCAAAAACTGTTTTTT.

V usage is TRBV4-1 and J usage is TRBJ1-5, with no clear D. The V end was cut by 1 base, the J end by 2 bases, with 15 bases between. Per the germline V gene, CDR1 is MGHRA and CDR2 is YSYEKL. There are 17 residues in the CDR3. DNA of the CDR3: TGCGCCAGCAGCCAAGTTCGAACCTTTCAGGGCAATCAGCCCCAGCATTTT. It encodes CASSQVRTFQGNQPQHF.

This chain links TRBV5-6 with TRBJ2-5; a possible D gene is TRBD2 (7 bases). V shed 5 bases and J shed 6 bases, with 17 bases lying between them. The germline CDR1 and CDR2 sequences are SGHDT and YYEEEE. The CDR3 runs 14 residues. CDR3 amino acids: CASRRTQGGQTQYF. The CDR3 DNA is TGTGCCAGCAGGAGAACACAGGGAGGGCAGACCCAGTACTTC.

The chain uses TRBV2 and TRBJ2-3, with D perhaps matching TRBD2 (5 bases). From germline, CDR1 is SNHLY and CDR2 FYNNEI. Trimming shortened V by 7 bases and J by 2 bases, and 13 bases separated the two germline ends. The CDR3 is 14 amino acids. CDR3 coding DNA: TGTGCCAGCAAGGGAGTTTCTAACACAGATACGCAGTATTTT. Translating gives CASKGVSNTDTQYF.

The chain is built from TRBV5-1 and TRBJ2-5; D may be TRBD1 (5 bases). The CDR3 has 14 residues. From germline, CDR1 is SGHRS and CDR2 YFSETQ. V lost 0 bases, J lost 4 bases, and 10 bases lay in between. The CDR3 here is CASSLDGRAETQYF. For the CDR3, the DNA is TGCGCCAGCAGCTTGGATGGCAGGGCAGAGACCCAGTACTTC.

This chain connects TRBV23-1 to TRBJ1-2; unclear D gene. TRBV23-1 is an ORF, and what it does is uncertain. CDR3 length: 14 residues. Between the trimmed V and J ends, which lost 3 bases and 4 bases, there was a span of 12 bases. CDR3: CASSHPGMCYGYTF. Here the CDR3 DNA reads TGCGCCAGCAGTCACCCGGGAATGTGCTATGGCTACACCTTC.

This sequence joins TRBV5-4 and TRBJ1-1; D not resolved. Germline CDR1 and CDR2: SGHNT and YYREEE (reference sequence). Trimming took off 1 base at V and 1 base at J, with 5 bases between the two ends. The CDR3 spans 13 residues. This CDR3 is CASSLMANTEAFF. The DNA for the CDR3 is TGTGCCAGCAGCTTGATGGCGAACACTGAAGCTTTCTTT.

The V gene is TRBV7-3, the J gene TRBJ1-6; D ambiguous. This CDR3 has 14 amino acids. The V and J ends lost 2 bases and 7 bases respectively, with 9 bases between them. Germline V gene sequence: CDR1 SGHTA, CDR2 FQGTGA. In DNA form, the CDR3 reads TGTGCCAGCAGCTTATTTCCCGTAAATTCACCCCTCCACTTT. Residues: CASSLFPVNSPLHF.

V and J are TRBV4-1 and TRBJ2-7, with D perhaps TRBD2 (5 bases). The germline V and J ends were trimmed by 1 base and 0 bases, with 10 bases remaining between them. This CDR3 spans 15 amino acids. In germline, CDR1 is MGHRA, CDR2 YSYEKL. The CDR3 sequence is CASSQVPGSSYEQYF. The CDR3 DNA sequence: TGCGCCAGCAGCCAAGTTCCGGGGAGCTCCTACGAGCAGTACTTC.

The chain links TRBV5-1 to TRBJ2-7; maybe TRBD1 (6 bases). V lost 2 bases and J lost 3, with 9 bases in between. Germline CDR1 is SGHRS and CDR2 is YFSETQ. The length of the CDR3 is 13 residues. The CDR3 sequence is CASSLQGRYEQYF. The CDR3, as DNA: TGCGCCAGCAGCTTACAGGGCCGCTACGAGCAGTACTTC.

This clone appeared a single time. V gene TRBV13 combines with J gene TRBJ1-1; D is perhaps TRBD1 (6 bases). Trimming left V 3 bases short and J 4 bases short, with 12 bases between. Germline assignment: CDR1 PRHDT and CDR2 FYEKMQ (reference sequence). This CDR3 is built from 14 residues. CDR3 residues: CASSFGGAGTEAFF. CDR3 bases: TGTGCCAGCAGCTTTGGGGGCGCGGGCACTGAAGCTTTCTTT.

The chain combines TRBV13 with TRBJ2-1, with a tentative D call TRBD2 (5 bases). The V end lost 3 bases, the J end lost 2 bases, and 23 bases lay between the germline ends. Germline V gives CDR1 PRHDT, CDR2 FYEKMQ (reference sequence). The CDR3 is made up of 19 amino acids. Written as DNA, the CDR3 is TGTGCCAGCAGCTTGTTCCTGGACTCCCGCCCACTTCCCTACAATGAGCAGTTCTTC. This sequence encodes CASSLFLDSRPLPYNEQFF.

The CDR3 sequence: CASSVSTGPRDRVEKLFF. The CDR3 DNA reads TGTGCCAGCAGCGTAAGCACCGGCCCCCGGGACAGAGTTGAAAAACTGTTTTTT. The gene calls are TRBV9 and TRBJ1-4; 7 bases fit TRBD1. V gave up 1 base and J gave up 7 bases; unmatched junction bases: 16. Germline values: CDR1 SGDLS, CDR2 YYNGEE. The CDR3 extends over 18 amino acids.

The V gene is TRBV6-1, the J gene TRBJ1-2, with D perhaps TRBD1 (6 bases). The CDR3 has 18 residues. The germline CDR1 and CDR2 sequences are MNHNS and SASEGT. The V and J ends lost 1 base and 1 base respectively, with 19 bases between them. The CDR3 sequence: CASSEGWDKGESNYGYTF. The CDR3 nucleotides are TGTGCCAGCAGTGAAGGATGGGACAAGGGAGAGAGTAACTATGGCTACACCTTC.

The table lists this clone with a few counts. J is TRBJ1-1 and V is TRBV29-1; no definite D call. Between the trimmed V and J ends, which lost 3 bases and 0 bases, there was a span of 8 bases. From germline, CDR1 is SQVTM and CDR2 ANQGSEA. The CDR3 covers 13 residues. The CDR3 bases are TGCAGCGTTGATGCGGGCCTGAACACTGAAGCTTTCTTT. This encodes CSVDAGLNTEAFF.

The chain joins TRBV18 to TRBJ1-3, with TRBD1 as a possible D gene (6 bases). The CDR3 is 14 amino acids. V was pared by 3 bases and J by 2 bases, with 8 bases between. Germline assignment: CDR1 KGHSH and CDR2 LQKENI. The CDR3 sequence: CASSPNRAGNTIYF. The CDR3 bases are TGTGCCAGCTCACCCAACAGGGCTGGAAACACCATATATTTT.